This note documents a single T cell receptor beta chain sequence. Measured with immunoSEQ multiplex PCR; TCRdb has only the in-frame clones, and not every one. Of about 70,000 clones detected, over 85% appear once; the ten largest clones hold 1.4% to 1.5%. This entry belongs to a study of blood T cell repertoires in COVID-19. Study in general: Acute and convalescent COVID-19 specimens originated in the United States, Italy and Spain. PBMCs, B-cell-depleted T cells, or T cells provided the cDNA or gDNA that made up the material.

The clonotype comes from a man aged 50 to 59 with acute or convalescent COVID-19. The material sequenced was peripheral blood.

The CDR3 nucleotides read TGTGCCAGCAGGCAGGGACAGCCGAACACCGGGGAGCTGTTTTTT. Translating it yields CASRQGQPNTGELFF. This chain connects TRBV2 to TRBJ2-2, with 7 bases identical to TRBD1. The CDR3 has 15 residues. V trimming: 6 bases; J trimming: 0 bases; junction bases outside the gene matches: 4. Germline V gives CDR1 SNHLY, CDR2 FYNNEI.